The clone carrying this TCR beta chain was recorded a few times. Generated by immunoSEQ multiplex PCR, the TCRdb table keeps only in-frame clones and is missing some. The sample yields fewer than 250,000 clones, around 80% seen once. Membership in each cohort depended on participant-reported clinical history. V was pared by 7 bases and J by 7 bases, with 10 bases between. The CDR3 consists of 11 residues. Looked up from germline, CDR1 is MDHEN and CDR2 is SYDVKM. This sample is part of a study of blood T cell repertoires in COVID-19. Study-wide background: Samples of COVID-19 (acute and convalescent) were obtained from the United States, Italy and Spain.

Sequencing was carried out using PBMCs or T cells enriched from blood (not recorded which). The TCR originated in a man aged 60 to 69 who had recovered from COVID-19. This chain uses TRBV28 with TRBJ1-1; D is ambiguous. In DNA, the CDR3 is TGTGCCAGCAAAAGAGAGGGTGAAGCTTTCTTT. Its translation: CASKREGEAFF. Together with reference TRBV28 and TRBJ1-1, the CDR3 gives the full variable domain: DVKVTQSSRYLVKRTGEKVFLECVQDMDHENMFWYRQDPGLGLRLIYFSYDVKMKEKGDIPEGYSVSREKKERFSLILESASTNQTSMYLCASKREGEAFFGQGTRLTVV.